These 32 T cell receptor beta chains were sequenced from one sample in a study of T-cell memory formation after mild COVID-19. Using its own MiXCR run on the 5' RACE reads, TCRdb lists one record per CDR3 protein. The sample consists of hundreds of thousands of distinct CDR3 sequences, roughly 17% of them appearing once. Source material: PBMCs or a T cell subset sorted from them (not recorded which). The receptors shown here come from an adult woman who had mild COVID-19 (a few samples of this study predate the infection). Cell type and time point are not known.

The sample holds a few counts of this clonotype. The chain recombines TRBV10-3 with TRBJ2-1, with 10 bases identical to TRBD2. The V gene's germline CDR1 is ENHRY and CDR2 SYGVKD. V was pared by 7 bases and J by 7 bases, with 10 bases of the junction left unmatched. The CDR3 is 15 amino acids. As DNA, the CDR3 is TGTGCCATCAAGCTAGCGGGAGATGTTTGGAATGAGCAGTTCTTC. Encoded protein: CAIKLAGDVWNEQFF.

This clonotype was seen a few times. The chain couples TRBV5-5 to TRBJ2-1; the D gene could be TRBD1 or TRBD2 (5 bases each). V lost 1 base, J lost 7 bases, and 18 bases lay in between. The germline V gene encodes CDR1 SGHKS and CDR2 YYEKEE (reference sequence). The CDR3 is made up of 16 amino acids. The CDR3 DNA is TGTGCCAGCAGCTTGTATACACAGGCCTCGGGGAATGAGCAGTTCTTC. Translation gives CASSLYTQASGNEQFF.

A few counts support this clonotype. This chain uses TRBV25-1 with TRBJ2-5; D is ambiguous. Deletions cut 6 bases from V and 5 bases from J, with 13 bases between. Germline V gene lookup returns CDR1 MGHDK and CDR2 SYGVNS. The CDR3 covers 13 residues. The DNA for the CDR3 is TGTGCCAGCAGGGACCCTGGGCCGGAGACCCAGTACTTC. Protein sequence: CASRDPGPETQYF.

The gene calls are TRBV4-1 and TRBJ2-7, with a tentative D call TRBD1 (6 bases). CDR3 length: 16 amino acids. V gave up 2 bases and J gave up 0 bases, with 14 bases separating them. The germline gives CDR1 MGHRA, CDR2 YSYEKL. CDR3 nucleotide sequence: TGCGCCAGCAGCCAACCCGGACAGAGCAGCTCCTACGAGCAGTACTTC. Residues: CASSQPGQSSSYEQYF.

This clonotype was counted between two and nine times. The chain is built from TRBV2 and TRBJ2-3; TRBD2 matches 8 bases. The CDR3 loop spans 18 amino acids. Germline V gene data show CDR1 as SNHLY and CDR2 as FYNNEI. The junction had 9 bases not matched to a gene; V was cut back by 1 base and J by 0 bases. The CDR3 sequence: CASSEVVGRLASTDTQYF. CDR3 coding DNA: TGTGCCAGCAGTGAAGTAGTAGGACGACTAGCGAGCACAGATACGCAGTATTTT. Variable domain in full (rest from reference TRBV2 and TRBJ2-3): EPEVTQTPSHQVTQMGQEVILRCVPISNHLYFYWYRQILGQKVEFLVSFYNNEISEKSEIFDDQFSVERPDGSNFTLKIRSTKLEDSAMYFCASSEVVGRLASTDTQYFGPGTRLTVL.

This clonotype has a handful of counts. The chain combines TRBV6-2 or TRBV6-3 with TRBJ1-2; D gene unclear. The germline V gene encodes CDR1 MNHEY and CDR2 SVGEGT. This CDR3 is 13 amino acids long. V was shortened by 2 bases and J by 4 bases, with 8 bases between the two germline ends. The CDR3 DNA reads TGTGCCAGCAGTTACGGACGGCTCTATGGCTACACCTTC. Amino acids: CASSYGRLYGYTF.

This clonotype has just a few counts. The chain uses TRBV29-1 and TRBJ2-1; 8 bases align to TRBD1. Germline CDR1 is SQVTM and CDR2 is ANQGSEA. The CDR3 extends over 14 amino acids. The ends lost 4 bases at V and 2 bases at J; junction bases unmatched: 4. The CDR3 bases are TGCAGCGTTGGACAGGGGCACCCCTACAATGAGCAGTTCTTC. This encodes CSVGQGHPYNEQFF.

The chain joins TRBV5-1 to TRBJ1-1; D unresolved. CDR3 size: 15 residues. Deletions cut 2 bases from V and 1 base from J, with 12 bases between. CDR1 is SGHRS, CDR2 YFSETQ, per germline. The DNA of the CDR3 is TGCGCCAGCAGCTTCTCCGGGGTACAGAACACTGAAGCTTTCTTT. Translated: CASSFSGVQNTEAFF.

This clonotype was observed a few times. The V call is TRBV5-1, the J call TRBJ1-2; 9 bases are shared with TRBD1. The V and J ends lost 3 bases and 5 bases, in that order; junction bases with no gene match: 8. This CDR3 region has 15 residues. The germline V gene encodes CDR1 SGHRS and CDR2 YFSETQ. The CDR3 loop reads CASSSGQGSQYGYTF. Written as DNA, the CDR3 is TGCGCCAGCAGCTCCGGACAGGGGAGCCAATATGGCTACACCTTC.

This clonotype was observed at least ten times. The rearrangement joins TRBV5-1 to TRBJ2-7, with D unclear. CDR3 length: 14 residues. CDR1 and CDR2 (germline): SGHRS, YFSETQ. Deletions cut 0 bases from V and 0 bases from J, with 7 bases between. CDR3: CASSLDRPSYEQYF. CDR3 bases: TGCGCCAGCAGCTTGGATAGGCCCTCCTACGAGCAGTACTTC. The variable domain in full, with the rest retrieved from reference TRBV5-1 and TRBJ2-7, is KAGVTQTPRYLIKTRGQQVTLSCSPISGHRSVSWYQQTPGQGLQFLFEYFSETQRNKGNFPGRFSGRQFSNSRSEMNVSTLELGDSALYLCASSLDRPSYEQYFGPGTRLTVT.

The chain joins TRBV5-1 to TRBJ1-1, with a tentative D call TRBD1 (5 bases). Germline V gives CDR1 SGHRS, CDR2 YFSETQ. CDR3 length equals 16 residues. Trimming removed 0 bases at V and 0 bases at J, with 12 bases between. CDR3 DNA sequence: TGCGCCAGCAGCTTGGCCCGGGGCAGACTGAACACTGAAGCTTTCTTT. Translating gives CASSLARGRLNTEAFF.

The chain couples TRBV13 to TRBJ2-2; 9 bases are shared with TRBD1. The V gene's germline CDR1 is PRHDT and CDR2 FYEKMQ (reference sequence). V lost 4 bases and J lost 4; bases outside the gene matches: 1. The CDR3 has 14 amino acids. CDR3 bases: TGTGCCAGCAGCTACAGGGGGCGCACCGGGGAGCTGTTTTTT. Protein: CASSYRGRTGELFF.

This clonotype was recorded a few times. V usage is TRBV6-5 and J usage is TRBJ2-4; the D gene is possibly TRBD2 (6 bases). Germline assignment: CDR1 MNHEY and CDR2 SVGAGI. Trimming shortened V by 7 bases and J by 0 bases, and 13 bases separated the two germline ends. The CDR3 is 15 residues long. CDR3 amino acids: CASTSPGLAKNIQYF. CDR3 DNA sequence: TGTGCCAGCACCTCTCCGGGACTAGCCAAAAACATTCAGTACTTC.

This clonotype showed up just a few times. This sequence joins TRBV6-6 and TRBJ2-3; possibly TRBD2 for D (6 bases). The length of the CDR3 is 16 residues. V was cut by 5 bases and J by 3 bases, with 18 bases left in between. Germline CDR1 is MNHNY and CDR2 is SVGAGI (reference sequence). The CDR3 protein is CASSAQSAGTTDTQYF. The CDR3 DNA sequence: TGTGCCAGCAGTGCCCAGAGCGCGGGAACAACAGATACGCAGTATTTT.

The chain joins TRBV23-1 to TRBJ2-6; the D gene could be TRBD1 or TRBD2 (5 bases each). TRBV23-1 is noted as an ORF with a role that remains uncertain. V lost 3 bases, J lost 5 bases, and 14 bases lay in between. The CDR3 spans 16 residues. CDR3 sequence: CASSHPGPSWANVLTF. The CDR3, as DNA: TGCGCCAGCAGTCATCCGGGACCTTCCTGGGCCAACGTCCTGACTTTC.

This clonotype was observed a handful of times. The rearrangement uses TRBV20-1 and TRBJ2-6; TRBD1 aligns across 7 bases. V trimming: 5 bases; J trimming: 0 bases; junction bases outside the gene matches: 10. The CDR3 is 17 amino acids. Germline V gene lookup returns CDR1 DFQATT and CDR2 SNEGSKA (reference sequence). The CDR3 coding sequence is TGCAGTGCTGAGACAGGGATTTGGGGCTCTGGGGCCAACGTCCTGACTTTC. Translating gives CSAETGIWGSGANVLTF.

The chain joins TRBV11-2 to TRBJ2-7; 7 bases fit TRBD2. The CDR3 spans 15 residues. Germline CDR1 SGHAT, CDR2 FQNNGV. V lost 5 bases, J lost 3 bases, and 10 bases stayed unmatched. The DNA of the CDR3 is TGTGCCAGCAGCAATCACTTACTAGCGCGCTACGAGCAGTACTTC. It yields the protein CASSNHLLARYEQYF.

The chain recombines TRBV10-3 with TRBJ2-7; 11 bases agree with TRBD2. The CDR3 is made up of 14 amino acids. J was trimmed by 6 bases and V by 6 bases; bases with no gene match: 7. Germline CDR1 and CDR2: ENHRY and SYGVKD. In nucleotides, the CDR3 is TGTGCCATCAGCATAGCGGGAGGGCCGGGCGAGCAGTACTTC. It codes for CAISIAGGPGEQYF.

The chain couples TRBV19 to TRBJ2-7; D is perhaps TRBD2 (6 bases). Germline lookup yields CDR1 LNHDA and CDR2 SQIVND (reference sequence). The CDR3 length is 15 residues. V lost 3 bases to trimming and J lost 2 bases, with 14 bases between them. The CDR3 DNA sequence: TGTGCCAGTAGTATGGGGAGCGGGCCTACCTACGAGCAGTACTTC. This sequence encodes CASSMGSGPTYEQYF.

This clonotype came up a few times. The CDR3 DNA sequence: TGTGCCAGTAGTATGCTGCAGGGCCAGTTCAAAGGCTACACCTTC. This gives the protein CASSMLQGQFKGYTF. The chain combines TRBV19 with TRBJ1-2; D possibly corresponds to TRBD1 (5 bases). V was cut by 3 bases and J by 8 bases, with 19 bases left in between. Germline CDR1 and CDR2: LNHDA and SQIVND (reference sequence). The CDR3 runs to 15 residues. Full variable domain (missing parts from reference TRBV19 and TRBJ1-2): DGGITQSPKYLFRKEGQNVTLSCEQNLNHDAMYWYRQDPGQGLRLIYYSQIVNDFQKGDIAEGYSVSREKKESFPLTVTSAQKNPTAFYLCASSMLQGQFKGYTFGSGTRLTVV.

Here the CDR3 DNA reads TGTGCCAGCAGGCCGGGAGGTCCGGAGACCCAGTACTTC. Its protein is CASRPGGPETQYF. This sequence joins TRBV6-2 or TRBV6-3 and TRBJ2-5; 7 bases agree with TRBD2. The germline gives CDR1 MNHEY, CDR2 SVGEGT. The CDR3 consists of 13 residues. V lost 6 bases and J lost 5; bases outside the gene matches: 6.

The chain links TRBV7-3 to TRBJ2-1; D perhaps matches TRBD1 (6 bases). Germline V gene data show CDR1 as SGHTA and CDR2 as FQGTGA. With 0 bases removed from V and 0 bases from J, the gap between germline ends came to 9 bases. The CDR3 spans 16 residues. In DNA form, the CDR3 reads TGTGCCAGCAGCTTAACGCGACAGGCCTCCTACAATGAGCAGTTCTTC. This gives the protein CASSLTRQASYNEQFF. The whole variable domain, remainder taken from reference TRBV7-3 and TRBJ2-1, is GAGVSQTPSNKVTEKGKYVELRCDPISGHTALYWYRQSLGQGPEFLIYFQGTGAADDSGLPNDRFFAVRPEGSVSTLKIQRTERGDSAVYLCASSLTRQASYNEQFFGPGTRLTVL.

About this clonotype itself: No conserved phenylalanine or tryptophan ends this CDR3, so it is likely a read error. This CDR3 is CASRGLKGDTDEQFL. The DNA for the CDR3 is TGTGCCAGCAGGGGTCTTAAGGGAGACACGGATGAGCAGTTCTTA. This chain joins TRBV6-2 or TRBV6-3 and TRBJ2-1; a weak D match, TRBD2 (5 bases). Germline values: CDR1 MNHEY, CDR2 SVGEGT. This CDR3 is 15 amino acids long. The ends were cut back, 6 bases at V and 8 bases at J, with 20 bases in the middle.

The chain joins TRBV19 to TRBJ2-6; the D is unclear. Between the trimmed V and J ends, which lost 1 base and 0 bases, there was a span of 13 bases. This CDR3 is built from 18 residues. Germline lookup yields CDR1 LNHDA and CDR2 SQIVND (reference sequence). CDR3 amino acids: CASSIAARVPSGANVLTF. The CDR3 nucleotides are TGTGCCAGTAGTATAGCTGCTCGTGTGCCCTCTGGGGCCAACGTCCTGACTTTC.

This clonotype came up many times. The rearrangement uses TRBV20-1 and TRBJ1-1; D is possibly TRBD1 (6 bases). Germline CDR1 reads DFQATT; CDR2 reads SNEGSKA (reference sequence). The V gene lost 3 bases and the J gene lost 0 bases, with 14 bases spanning the gap. This CDR3 contains 15 residues. CDR3 loop: CSASQVGGLNTEAFF. The CDR3 DNA follows: TGCAGTGCTAGTCAGGTCGGGGGGCTGAACACTGAAGCTTTCTTT.

The chain combines TRBV7-9 with TRBJ2-3; TRBD2 is a possible D gene (6 bases). V lost 5 bases and J lost 9, with 18 bases in between. CDR3 length: 14 residues. Germline-derived CDR1 and CDR2 are SEHNR and FQNEAQ (reference sequence). As DNA, the CDR3 is TGTGCCAGCAGCCGTACTAGCTTCGGGGAGACGCAGTATTTT. It codes for CASSRTSFGETQYF.

V and J are TRBV27 and TRBJ2-6; TRBD1 might be the D (5 bases). V shed 6 bases and J shed 0 bases, with 6 bases lying between them. Looked up from germline, CDR1 is MNHEY and CDR2 is SMNVEV (reference sequence). This CDR3 region has 14 residues. The CDR3 sequence is CASRTDSGANVLTF. Written as DNA, the CDR3 is TGTGCCAGCAGGACAGACTCTGGGGCCAACGTCCTGACTTTC. Supplemented by reference TRBV27 and TRBJ2-6, the full variable domain reads EAQVTQNPRYLITVTGKKLTVTCSQNMNHEYMSWYRQDPGLGLRQIYYSMNVEVTDKGDVPEGYKVSRKEKRNFPLILESPSPNQTSLYFCASRTDSGANVLTFGAGSRLTVL.

V and J are TRBV7-2 and TRBJ2-5; tentative D call: TRBD2 (5 bases). Germline CDR1 SGHTA, CDR2 FQGNSA. V shed 1 base and J shed 5 bases, with 11 bases lying between them. The CDR3 sequence is 14 residues long. CDR3 region: CASSLGASRETQYF. The CDR3 bases are TGTGCCAGCAGCTTAGGCGCTAGCAGGGAGACCCAGTACTTC.

This clonotype was recorded many times. The chain combines TRBV28 with TRBJ2-7; TRBD1 agrees at 8 bases. This CDR3 spans 12 amino acids. CDR1 and CDR2 from the germline V gene are MDHEN and SYDVKM. Losses at the gene ends were 10 bases for V and 4 bases for J; bases not matched to a gene: 6. CDR3 sequence reads: CAIMGQAYEQYF. The CDR3 nucleotides are TGTGCCATCATGGGACAGGCGTACGAGCAGTACTTC.

This clonotype was detected a few times. The J gene is TRBJ2-5, the V gene TRBV2; 12 positions agree with TRBD2. The CDR3 contains 16 residues. After removal of 5 bases from V and 2 bases from J, the junction contained 6 bases not matched to a gene. The germline V gene encodes CDR1 SNHLY and CDR2 FYNNEI. The CDR3 DNA reads TGTGCCAGCAGTCCTTGGACTAGCGGGAAACAAGAGACCCAGTACTTC. Residues: CASSPWTSGKQETQYF. Complete variable domain (other parts from reference TRBV2 and TRBJ2-5): EPEVTQTPSHQVTQMGQEVILRCVPISNHLYFYWYRQILGQKVEFLVSFYNNEISEKSEIFDDQFSVERPDGSNFTLKIRSTKLEDSAMYFCASSPWTSGKQETQYFGPGTRLLVL.

This chain joins TRBV7-9 and TRBJ2-3, with a possible D match to TRBD1 (7 bases). Germline V CDR1 and CDR2: SEHNR, FQNEAQ (reference sequence). Trimming removed 3 bases at V and 3 bases at J, with 13 bases between. The CDR3 covers 15 residues. CDR3 nucleotides: TGTGCCAGCAGCTTGGAGGGGACAGCTACAGATACGCAGTATTTT. Translation: CASSLEGTATDTQYF.

This clonotype was picked up many times. This chain connects TRBV4-1 to TRBJ1-3; maybe TRBD1 (5 bases). The germline CDR1 and CDR2 sequences are MGHRA and YSYEKL. The CDR3 totals 17 residues. The V end lost 4 bases, the J end lost 4 bases, and 20 bases lay between the germline ends. The CDR3: CASSRQGVVLRGNTIYF. CDR3 bases: TGCGCCAGCAGCCGGCAGGGCGTCGTTCTGAGGGGAAACACCATATATTTT.